The TCR beta chain under discussion was sequenced for a study of cytomegalovirus exposure and HLA in healthy donors. At the level of the study: As an earlier analysis found, 150 million to 200 million T cells yielded approximately 110 million unique TCR beta sequences. Study-level findings and limits: Presence/absence analyses assumed roughly uniform sequencing depth across donors, which may not hold. The authors considered a cluster of highly shared sequence variants likely to be a sequencing artifact. A later analysis linked a missense variant in DCLRE1C to the trimming of TCR beta V and J genes.

In regard to this clone: Its antigen is currently unknown.

V lost 6 bases and J lost 4; bases outside the gene matches: 6. The CDR3 covers 13 residues. The germline gives CDR1 SQVTM, CDR2 ANQGSEA. Primers: 60 Vbeta forward and 13 Jbeta reverse. Method: immunoSEQ multiplex PCR; TCRdb's copy keeps in-frame clones and lacks some. The table includes roughly 160,000 clones, approximately 82% detected once. Sequenced material: PBMCs. The TCR was taken from a male donor in good health and CMV-seropositive. This chain uses TRBV29-1 with TRBJ2-1; 7 nucleotides line up with TRBD2. DNA of the CDR3: TGCAGCGTAGGCGCTAGCGGATACAATGAGCAGTTCTTC. It is translated as CSVGASGYNEQFF.